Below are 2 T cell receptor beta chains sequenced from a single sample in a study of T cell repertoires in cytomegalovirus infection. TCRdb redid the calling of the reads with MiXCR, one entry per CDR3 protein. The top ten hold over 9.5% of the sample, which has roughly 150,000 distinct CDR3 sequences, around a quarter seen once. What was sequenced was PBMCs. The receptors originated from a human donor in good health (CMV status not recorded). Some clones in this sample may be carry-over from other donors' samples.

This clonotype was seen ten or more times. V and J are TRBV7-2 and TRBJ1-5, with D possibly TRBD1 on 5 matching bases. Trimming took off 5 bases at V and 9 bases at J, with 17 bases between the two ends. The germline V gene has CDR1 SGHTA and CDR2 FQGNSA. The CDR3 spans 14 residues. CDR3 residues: CASSPPDIPRPQHF. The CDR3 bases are TGTGCCAGCAGCCCCCCGGACATCCCACGGCCCCAGCATTTT.

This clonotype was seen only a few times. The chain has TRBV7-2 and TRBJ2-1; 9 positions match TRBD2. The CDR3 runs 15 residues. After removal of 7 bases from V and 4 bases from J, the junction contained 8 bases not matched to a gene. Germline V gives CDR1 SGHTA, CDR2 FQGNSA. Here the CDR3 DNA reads TGTGCCAGCAACCCAAGTAGCGGGGGTTACAATGAGCAGTTCTTC. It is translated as CASNPSSGGYNEQFF.